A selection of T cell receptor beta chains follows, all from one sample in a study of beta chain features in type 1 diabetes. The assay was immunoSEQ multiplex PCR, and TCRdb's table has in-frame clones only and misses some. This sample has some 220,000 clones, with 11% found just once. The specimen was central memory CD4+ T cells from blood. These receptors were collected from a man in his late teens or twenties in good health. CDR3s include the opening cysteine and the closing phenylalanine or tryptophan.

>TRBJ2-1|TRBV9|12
CASSVVGAEQFF
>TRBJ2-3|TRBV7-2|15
CASSLGQRSTDTQYF
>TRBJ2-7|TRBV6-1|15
CASSRQGPLVREQYF
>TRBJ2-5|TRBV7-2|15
CASSLTGTSEETQYF
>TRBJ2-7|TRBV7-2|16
CASSLALGGRAYEQYF
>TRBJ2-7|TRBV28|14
CASTTPGKAYEQYF
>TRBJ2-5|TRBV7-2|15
CASSFGLPRSETQYF
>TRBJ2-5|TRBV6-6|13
CATGTGHQETQYF
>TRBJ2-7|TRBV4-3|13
CASSQGTGYEQYF
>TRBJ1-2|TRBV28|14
CASTSERTNYGYTF
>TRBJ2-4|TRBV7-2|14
CASSLETANGIQYF
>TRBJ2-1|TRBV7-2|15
CASSLEIASGREQFF
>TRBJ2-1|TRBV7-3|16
CASSLGSGREFNEQFF
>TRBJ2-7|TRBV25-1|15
CASSAPGTGGYEQYF
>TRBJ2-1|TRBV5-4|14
CASSFPSGYNEQFF
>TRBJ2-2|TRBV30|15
CASTGAATNTGELFF
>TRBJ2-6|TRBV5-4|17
CASSLGHLRSGANVLTF
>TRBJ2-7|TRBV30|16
CAWSLTPRVGTYEQYF
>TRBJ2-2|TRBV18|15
CASSLRVSDTGELFF
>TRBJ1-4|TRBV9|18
CASSVGGQNLRTNEKLFF
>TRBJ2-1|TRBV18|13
CASSPLDGNEQFF
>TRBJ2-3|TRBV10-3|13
CASTPSGADTQYF
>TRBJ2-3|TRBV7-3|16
CASSGTSGTSTDTQYF